The subject of this entry is one TCR beta chain. Its antigen has not been determined. No much larger clone exists at a distance of one base, and base qualities are not known. The sample is drawn from a study of OX40 agonist ivuxolimab in advanced cancers. Regarding the study in general: Ivuxolimab was a fully human IgG2 agonistic monoclonal antibody targeting the costimulatory receptor OX40 (CD134). Among the approximately 54 dose-escalation patients, around 19 had hepatocellular carcinoma, roughly 15 melanoma, 9 renal cell carcinoma and 9 head and neck cancer. Peripheral TCRbeta sequencing was intended to test whether TCR sequence diversity was altered and clonal T-cell expansion was caused by ivuxolimab. A male proportion of roughly 80% and a mean age of 60 years, ranging from about 23 to 90, were recorded for the dose-escalation cohort. Partial responses occurred in three dose-escalation patients, of whom one had hepatocellular carcinoma and two had cutaneous melanoma. The paper reports the monotherapy dose-escalation portion (N of about 50 patients) of the phase I ivuxolimab trial. Prior anti-PD-1, anti-PD-L1 or anti-CTLA-4 therapy was permitted, and checkpoint inhibitors had been received by 40% to 50% of dose-escalation patients. Intravenous ivuxolimab was administered to patients every 2 weeks at six dose levels: 0.01, 0.1, 0.3, 1.5, 3 and 10 mg/kg.

The trial excluded patients who had a history of autoimmune disease or who were on systemic immunosuppression. Peripheral blood for TCR sequencing was collected from all dose cohorts at baseline, on cycle 4 day 1, and on cycle 7 day 1. Samples came from an open-label, multicenter, first-in-human phase I dose-escalation trial of ivuxolimab. The trial enrolled adults with locally advanced or metastatic head and neck squamous cell, hepatocellular, melanoma or renal cell carcinoma. Before TCR sequencing, CD4+ and CD8+ T cells were separately sorted from peripheral blood. Trimming at the junction amounts to 2 bases on V and 1 base on J, and the germline ends lie 5 bases apart. The CDR3 spans 13 residues, from the cysteine through the phenylalanine. Just CDR3 DNA is preserved here, 39 bases in frame from base 1. As encoded in the germline V gene, CDR1 is SGHAT while CDR2 is FQNNGV. For sequencing of the TCRbeta CDR3 region, genomic DNA was extracted from the sorted cells. The immunoSEQ Assay was used to sequence the TCRbeta CDR3 regions. The clones in this table, taken by TCRdb from immuneACCESS, are in-frame only. Not every clone is retained; where verified, under half of the shortfall comes from an unresolved V gene, and the cause of the rest is unknown. For this sample the table gives more than 15,000 clones, of which 80% to 90% were detected only once. Clones ranked in the top ten supply about an eighth of the sample.

Results and caveats for the whole study, not just this receptor: In partial responders in the 0.1-3.0 mg/kg groups, normalized peripheral clonal expansion was found to be among the lowest, especially among CD8+ T cells. After ivuxolimab, expanded clones were on average more numerous among CD8+ T cells than among CD4+ T cells. At doses from 0.1 to 3.0 mg/kg, clonal expansion was seen in both CD4+ and CD8+ blood T cells between baseline and week 6. The antigen specificity of the peripheral T cells that underwent clonal expansion was not determined. Low levels of normalized T-cell clonal expansion were also seen in some patients who did not respond.

Specimen: CD4+ or CD8+ T cells sorted from blood, collected in a trial of the OX40 agonist ivuxolimab. The sequence is built from TRBV11-2 and TRBJ1-1, with no reliable assignment of the D segment. The TCR originated in an adult with an advanced solid tumor such as melanoma, head and neck, liver or kidney cancer. CDR3 region: CASSLQPNTEAFF. The DNA is TGTGCCAGCAGCTTACAACCGAACACTGAAGCTTTCTTT.